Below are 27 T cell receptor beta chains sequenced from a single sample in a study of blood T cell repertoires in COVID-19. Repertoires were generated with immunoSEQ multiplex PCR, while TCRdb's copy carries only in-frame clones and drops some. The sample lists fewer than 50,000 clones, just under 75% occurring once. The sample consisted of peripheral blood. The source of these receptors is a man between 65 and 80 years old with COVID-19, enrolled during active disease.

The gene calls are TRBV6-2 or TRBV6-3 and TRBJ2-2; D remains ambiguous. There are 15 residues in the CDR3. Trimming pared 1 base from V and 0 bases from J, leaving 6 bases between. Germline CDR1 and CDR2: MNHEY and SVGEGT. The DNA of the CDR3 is TGTGCCAGCAGTTACTACCGAGCGAACACCGGGGAGCTGTTTTTT. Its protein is CASSYYRANTGELFF.

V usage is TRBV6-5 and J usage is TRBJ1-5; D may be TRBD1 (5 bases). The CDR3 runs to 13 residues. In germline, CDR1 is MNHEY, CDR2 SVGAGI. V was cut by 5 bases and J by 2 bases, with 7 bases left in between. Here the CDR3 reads CASSTRGNQPQHF. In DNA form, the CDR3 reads TGTGCCAGCAGTACCAGGGGCAATCAGCCCCAGCATTTT.

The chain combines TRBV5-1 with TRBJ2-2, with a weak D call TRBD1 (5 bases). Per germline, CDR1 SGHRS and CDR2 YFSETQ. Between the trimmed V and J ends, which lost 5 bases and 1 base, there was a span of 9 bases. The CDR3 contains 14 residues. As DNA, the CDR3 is TGCGCCAGCAGATTTGGACAGAACACCGGGGAGCTGTTTTTT. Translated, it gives CASRFGQNTGELFF.

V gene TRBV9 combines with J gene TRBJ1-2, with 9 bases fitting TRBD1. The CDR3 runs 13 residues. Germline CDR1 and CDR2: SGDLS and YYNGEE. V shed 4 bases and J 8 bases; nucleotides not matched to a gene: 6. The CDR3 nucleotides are TGTGCCAGCAGCTCTAACAGGGGGCAAGGCTACACCTTC. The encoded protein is CASSSNRGQGYTF.

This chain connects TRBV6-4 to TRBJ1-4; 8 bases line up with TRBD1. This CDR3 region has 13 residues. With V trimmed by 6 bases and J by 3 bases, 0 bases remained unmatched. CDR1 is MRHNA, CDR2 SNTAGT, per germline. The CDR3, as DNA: TGTGCCAGCAGACAGGGGGCTAATGAAAAACTGTTTTTT. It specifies CASRQGANEKLFF.

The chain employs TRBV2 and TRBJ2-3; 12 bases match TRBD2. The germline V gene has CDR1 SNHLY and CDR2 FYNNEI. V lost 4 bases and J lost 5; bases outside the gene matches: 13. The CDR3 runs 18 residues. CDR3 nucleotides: TGTGCCAGCAGTGCCCGGACTAGCGGGACCTCACGACTAGATACGCAGTATTTT. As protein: CASSARTSGTSRLDTQYF.

This CDR3 is CASSLSRDGGDIQYF. CDR3 sequence (DNA): TGTGCCAGCAGCTTATCTCGGGACGGAGGGGACATTCAGTACTTC. This chain joins TRBV11-3 and TRBJ2-4; tentative D call: TRBD2 (6 bases). Germline V gene sequence: CDR1 SGHNT, CDR2 YENEEA. The CDR3 contains 15 residues. Trimming left V 2 bases short and J 8 bases short, with 16 bases between.

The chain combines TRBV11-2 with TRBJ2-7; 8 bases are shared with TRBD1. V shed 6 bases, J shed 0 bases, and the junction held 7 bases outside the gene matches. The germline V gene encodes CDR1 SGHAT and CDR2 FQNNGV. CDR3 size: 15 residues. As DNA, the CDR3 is TGTGCCAGCAGTCCAGACAGGGGCAGCTCCTACGAGCAGTACTTC. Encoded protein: CASSPDRGSSYEQYF.

Here the CDR3 DNA reads TGTGCCAGCAGCTTGACAGTAACTAATGAAAAACTGTTTTTT. It is translated as CASSLTVTNEKLFF. The chain employs TRBV7-9 and TRBJ1-4; D might be TRBD1 (5 bases). Trimming shortened V by 3 bases and J by 1 base, and 6 bases separated the two germline ends. The CDR3 is made up of 14 amino acids. The germline gives CDR1 SEHNR, CDR2 FQNEAQ (reference sequence).

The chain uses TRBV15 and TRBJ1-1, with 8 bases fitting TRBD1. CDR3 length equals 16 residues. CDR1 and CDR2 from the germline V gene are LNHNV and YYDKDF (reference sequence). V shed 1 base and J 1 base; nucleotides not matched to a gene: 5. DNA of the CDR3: TGTGCCACCAGCAGAGGACAGGGGCGACGGAACACTGAAGCTTTCTTT. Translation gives CATSRGQGRRNTEAFF.

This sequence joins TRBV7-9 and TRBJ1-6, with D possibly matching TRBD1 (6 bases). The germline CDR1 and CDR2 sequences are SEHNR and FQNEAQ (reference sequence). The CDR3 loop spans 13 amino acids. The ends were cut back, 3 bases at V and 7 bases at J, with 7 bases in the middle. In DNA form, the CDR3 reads TGTGCCAGCAGCTTCGACAGGAATTCACCCCTCCACTTT. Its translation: CASSFDRNSPLHF.

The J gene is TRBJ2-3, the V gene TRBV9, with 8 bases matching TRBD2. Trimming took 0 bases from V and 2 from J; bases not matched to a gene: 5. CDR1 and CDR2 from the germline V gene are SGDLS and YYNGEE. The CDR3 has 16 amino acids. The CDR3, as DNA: TGTGCCAGCAGCGTAGGTAGAGCGGGGGCCACAGATACGCAGTATTTT. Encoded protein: CASSVGRAGATDTQYF.

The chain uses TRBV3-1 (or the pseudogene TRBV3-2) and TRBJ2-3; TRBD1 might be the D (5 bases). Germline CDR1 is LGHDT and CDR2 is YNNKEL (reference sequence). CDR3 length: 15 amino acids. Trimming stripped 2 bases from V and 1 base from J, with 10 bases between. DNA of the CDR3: TGTGCCAGCAGCCAATGGGGCGGTGGCACAGATACGCAGTATTTT. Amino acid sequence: CASSQWGGGTDTQYF.

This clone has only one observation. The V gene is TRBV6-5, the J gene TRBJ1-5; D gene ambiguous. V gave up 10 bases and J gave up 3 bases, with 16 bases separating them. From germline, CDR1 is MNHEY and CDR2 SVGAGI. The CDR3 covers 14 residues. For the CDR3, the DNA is TGTGCCACCCTTCCCCGCGTCCCCAATCAGCCCCAGCATTTT. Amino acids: CATLPRVPNQPQHF.

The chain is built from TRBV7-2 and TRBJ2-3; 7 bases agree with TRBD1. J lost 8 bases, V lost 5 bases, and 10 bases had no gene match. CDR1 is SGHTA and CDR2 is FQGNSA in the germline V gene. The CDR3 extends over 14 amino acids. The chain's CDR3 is CASSTGQHLRTQYF. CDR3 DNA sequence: TGTGCCAGCAGCACGGGACAGCACCTTCGTACGCAGTATTTT.

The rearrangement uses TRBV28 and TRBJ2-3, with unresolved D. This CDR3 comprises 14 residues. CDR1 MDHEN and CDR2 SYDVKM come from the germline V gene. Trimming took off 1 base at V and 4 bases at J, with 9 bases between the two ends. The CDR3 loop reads CASSLSGFSDTQYF. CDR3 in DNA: TGTGCCAGCAGTTTATCCGGGTTTTCAGATACGCAGTATTTT.

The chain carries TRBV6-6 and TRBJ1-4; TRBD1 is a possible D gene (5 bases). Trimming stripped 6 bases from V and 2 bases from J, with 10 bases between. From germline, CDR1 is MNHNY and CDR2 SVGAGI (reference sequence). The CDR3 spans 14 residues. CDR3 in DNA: TGTGCCAGCAGCCGCAGGGTGACTAATGAAAAACTGTTTTTT. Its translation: CASSRRVTNEKLFF.

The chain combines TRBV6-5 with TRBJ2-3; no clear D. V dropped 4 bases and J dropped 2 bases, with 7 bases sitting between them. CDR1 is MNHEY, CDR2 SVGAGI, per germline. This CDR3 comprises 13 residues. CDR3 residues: CASSSRNTDTQYF. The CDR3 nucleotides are TGTGCCAGCAGTTCCAGGAACACAGATACGCAGTATTTT.

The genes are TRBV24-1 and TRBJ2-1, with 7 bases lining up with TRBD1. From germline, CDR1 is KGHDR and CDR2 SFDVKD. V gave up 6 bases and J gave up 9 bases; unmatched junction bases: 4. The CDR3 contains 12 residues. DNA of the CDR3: TGTGCCACCAGTTTGACAGGGCTTGAGCAGTTCTTC. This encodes CATSLTGLEQFF.

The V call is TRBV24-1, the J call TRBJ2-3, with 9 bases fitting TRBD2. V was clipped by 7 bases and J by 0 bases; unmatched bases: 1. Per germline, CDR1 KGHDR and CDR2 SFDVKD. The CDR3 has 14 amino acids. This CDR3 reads CATRAGGSTDTQYF. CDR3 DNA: TGTGCCACCAGAGCGGGAGGAAGCACAGATACGCAGTATTTT.

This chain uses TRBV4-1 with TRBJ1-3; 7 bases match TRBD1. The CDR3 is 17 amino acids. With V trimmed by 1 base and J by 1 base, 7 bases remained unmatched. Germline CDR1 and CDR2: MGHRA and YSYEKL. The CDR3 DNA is TGCGCCAGCAGCCAAGGACAGGGAATTGGATCTGGAAACACCATATATTTT. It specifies CASSQGQGIGSGNTIYF.

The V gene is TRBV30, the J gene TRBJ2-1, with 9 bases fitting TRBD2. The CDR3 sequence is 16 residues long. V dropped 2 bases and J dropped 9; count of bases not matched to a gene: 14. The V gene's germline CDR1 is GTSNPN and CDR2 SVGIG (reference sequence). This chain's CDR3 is CAWSPPGLAHVSEQFF. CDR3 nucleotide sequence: TGTGCCTGGAGTCCACCGGGACTAGCACACGTCTCTGAGCAGTTCTTC.

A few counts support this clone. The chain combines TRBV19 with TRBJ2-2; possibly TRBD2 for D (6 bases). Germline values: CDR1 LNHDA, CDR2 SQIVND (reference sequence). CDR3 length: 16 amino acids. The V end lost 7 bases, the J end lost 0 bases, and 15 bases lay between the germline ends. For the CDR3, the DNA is TGTGCCAGTAAGCCCCCGGGACTCTCGAACACCGGGGAGCTGTTTTTT. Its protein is CASKPPGLSNTGELFF.

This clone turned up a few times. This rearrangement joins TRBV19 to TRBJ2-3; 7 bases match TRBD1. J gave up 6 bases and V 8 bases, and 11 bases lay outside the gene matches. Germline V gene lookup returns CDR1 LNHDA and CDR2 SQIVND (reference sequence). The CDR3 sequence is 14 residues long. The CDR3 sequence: CASQRQGVGDTQYF. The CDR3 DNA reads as TGTGCCAGTCAACGGCAGGGGGTGGGGGATACGCAGTATTTT.

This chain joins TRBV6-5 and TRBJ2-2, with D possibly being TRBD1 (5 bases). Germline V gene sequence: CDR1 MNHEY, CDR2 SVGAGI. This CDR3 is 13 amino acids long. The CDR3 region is CALSDSYTGELFF. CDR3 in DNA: TGTGCTCTATCCGACAGTTACACCGGGGAGCTGTTTTTT.

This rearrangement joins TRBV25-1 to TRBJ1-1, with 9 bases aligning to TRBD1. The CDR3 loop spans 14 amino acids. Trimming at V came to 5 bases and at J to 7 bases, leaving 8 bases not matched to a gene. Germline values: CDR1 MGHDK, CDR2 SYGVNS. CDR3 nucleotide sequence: TGTGCCAGCAGTAACAGGGGGCAAGGGGGTGAAGCTTTCTTT. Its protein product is CASSNRGQGGEAFF.

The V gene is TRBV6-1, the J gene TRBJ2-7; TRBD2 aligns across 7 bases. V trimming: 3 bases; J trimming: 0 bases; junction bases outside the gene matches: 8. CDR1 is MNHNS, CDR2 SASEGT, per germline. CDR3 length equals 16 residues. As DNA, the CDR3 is TGTGCCAGCAGTGAGAGGGAGGGTACCAGCTCCTACGAGCAGTACTTC. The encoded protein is CASSEREGTSSYEQYF.